These T cell receptor beta chains were read from a single sample in a study of T cells in Graves' hyperthyroidism and ophthalmopathy. TCRdb re-analysed the multiplex PCR reads in MiXCR, keeping a single row per CDR3 protein. The repertoire holds roughly 630,000 distinct CDR3 sequences, with approximately 14% as singletons. Sequencing was performed on blood. These receptor sequences come from a woman aged 25 to 45 with Graves' hyperthyroidism. The CDR3 runs from the conserved cysteine through the conserved F or W. Fields, in order: D gene, clone size, J gene, V gene, CDR3 protein, CDR3 DNA. The D gene is left open where the match is weak. Part of the rows lack a size; the others show once, few, many or a class for expanded clones.

D gene: -; clone size: many; J gene: TRBJ2-1; V gene: TRBV27; CDR3 protein: CASSPRPKGNEQFF; CDR3 DNA: TGTGCCAGCAGCCCTAGACCTAAGGGGAATGAGCAGTTCTTC
D gene: -; clone size: many; J gene: TRBJ1-6; V gene: TRBV3-1; CDR3 protein: CASSEPGDPNSPLHF; CDR3 DNA: TGTGCCAGCAGCGAACCCGGCGATCCTAATTCACCCCTCCACTTT
D gene: -; clone size: many; J gene: TRBJ1-3; V gene: TRBV13; CDR3 protein: CASSLTTPSADTIYF; CDR3 DNA: TGTGCCAGCAGCCTAACTACCCCGTCGGCGGACACCATATATTTT
D gene: -; clone size: few; J gene: TRBJ2-2; V gene: TRBV20-1; CDR3 protein: CSARVTGTLNTGELFF; CDR3 DNA: TGCAGTGCTAGAGTGACCGGGACTTTGAACACCGGGGAGCTGTTTTTT
D gene: -; clone size: many; J gene: TRBJ2-7; V gene: TRBV5-1; CDR3 protein: CASRRQVQVGEQYF; CDR3 DNA: TGCGCCAGCAGACGACAGGTCCAGGTCGGCGAGCAGTACTTC
D gene: -; clone size: many; J gene: TRBJ2-7; V gene: TRBV7-9; CDR3 protein: CASSLTQGAYEQYF; CDR3 DNA: TGTGCCAGCAGCTTAACTCAGGGCGCCTACGAGCAGTACTTC
D gene: TRBD2; clone size: -; J gene: TRBJ2-3; V gene: TRBV5-1; CDR3 protein: CASSSTLAGNWGGGPTDTQYF; CDR3 DNA: TGCGCCAGCAGCTCAACTCTAGCGGGGAATTGGGGGGGTGGCCCCACAGATACGCAGTATTTT
D gene: -; clone size: many; J gene: TRBJ1-1; V gene: TRBV6-1; CDR3 protein: CASSQWGSNTEAFF; CDR3 DNA: TGTGCCAGCAGCCAGTGGGGGTCTAACACTGAAGCTTTCTTT
D gene: -; clone size: few; J gene: TRBJ2-2; V gene: TRBV18; CDR3 protein: CASSPGLSGELFF; CDR3 DNA: TGTGCCAGCTCACCGGGTCTCTCAGGGGAGCTGTTTTTT
D gene: TRBD2; clone size: many; J gene: TRBJ2-7; V gene: TRBV13; CDR3 protein: CASSPTPGTSGQYEQYF; CDR3 DNA: TGTGCCAGCAGCCCGACGCCCGGGACTAGCGGGCAATACGAGCAGTACTTC
D gene: TRBD2; clone size: -; J gene: TRBJ2-3; V gene: TRBV12-3/TRBV12-4; CDR3 protein: CASRPRLAASTDTQYF; CDR3 DNA: TGTGCCAGCAGACCCAGACTAGCAGCTAGCACAGATACGCAGTATTTT
D gene: -; clone size: -; J gene: TRBJ2-1; V gene: TRBV7-2; CDR3 protein: CASSFIQGRIYNEQFF; CDR3 DNA: TGTGCCAGCAGCTTCATACAGGGAAGGATCTACAATGAGCAGTTCTTC
D gene: -; clone size: many; J gene: TRBJ2-7; V gene: TRBV12-3/TRBV12-4; CDR3 protein: CASSWGSPEQYF; CDR3 DNA: TGTGCCAGCAGTTGGGGGAGTCCCGAGCAGTACTTC
D gene: -; clone size: -; J gene: TRBJ2-5; V gene: TRBV19; CDR3 protein: CASSGETVREETQYF; CDR3 DNA: TGTGCCAGTAGTGGGGAAACGGTTCGAGAAGAGACCCAGTACTTC
D gene: -; clone size: -; J gene: TRBJ1-5; V gene: TRBV28; CDR3 protein: CASSLGGINQLQHF; CDR3 DNA: TGTGCCAGCAGTTTGGGAGGAATCAATCAGCTCCAGCATTTT
D gene: TRBD2; clone size: many; J gene: TRBJ2-7; V gene: TRBV3-1; CDR3 protein: CATSGRGYEQYF; CDR3 DNA: TGTGCCACCAGCGGGAGGGGGTACGAGCAGTACTTC
D gene: TRBD2; clone size: -; J gene: TRBJ2-7; V gene: TRBV20-1; CDR3 protein: CSARDVASGSPGEQYF; CDR3 DNA: TGCAGTGCTAGAGATGTCGCTAGCGGGAGTCCAGGCGAGCAGTACTTC
D gene: -; clone size: -; J gene: TRBJ1-5; V gene: TRBV10-3; CDR3 protein: CAISEGAGNQPQHF; CDR3 DNA: TGTGCCATCAGTGAAGGGGCAGGGAATCAGCCCCAGCATTTT
D gene: TRBD2; clone size: many; J gene: TRBJ2-1; V gene: TRBV3-1; CDR3 protein: CASSQGLAPYNEQFF; CDR3 DNA: TGTGCCAGCAGCCAAGGACTAGCCCCCTACAATGAGCAGTTCTTC
D gene: -; clone size: -; J gene: TRBJ2-3; V gene: TRBV5-1; CDR3 protein: CASSSPRDILRESTDTQYF; CDR3 DNA: TGCGCCAGCAGCTCCCCCCGGGACATTCTGAGGGAGAGCACAGATACGCAGTATTTT
D gene: TRBD1; clone size: many; J gene: TRBJ1-6; V gene: TRBV12-3/TRBV12-4; CDR3 protein: CASSWGDRDSPLHF; CDR3 DNA: TGTGCCAGCAGTTGGGGGGACAGGGATTCACCCCTCCACTTT
D gene: TRBD1; clone size: -; J gene: TRBJ1-2; V gene: TRBV10-3; CDR3 protein: CAISEQGEDYGYTF; CDR3 DNA: TGTGCCATCAGTGAACAGGGGGAGGACTATGGCTACACCTTC
D gene: TRBD2; clone size: -; J gene: TRBJ2-5; V gene: TRBV20-1; CDR3 protein: CSAPTSGRGGETQYF; CDR3 DNA: TGCAGTGCCCCGACTAGCGGGAGGGGAGGAGAGACCCAGTACTTC
D gene: -; clone size: -; J gene: TRBJ2-1; V gene: TRBV28; CDR3 protein: CASSTRQWYYNEQFF; CDR3 DNA: TGTGCCAGCAGTACCAGACAGTGGTACTACAATGAGCAGTTCTTC
D gene: -; clone size: many; J gene: TRBJ1-4; V gene: TRBV7-9; CDR3 protein: CASSPDPRGEKLFF; CDR3 DNA: TGTGCCAGCAGCCCCGACCCGCGGGGTGAAAAACTGTTTTTT
D gene: -; clone size: -; J gene: TRBJ2-3; V gene: TRBV20-1; CDR3 protein: CSARDISFTDTQYF; CDR3 DNA: TGCAGTGCTAGAGATATCAGTTTCACAGATACGCAGTATTTT
D gene: -; clone size: many; J gene: TRBJ2-1; V gene: TRBV3-1; CDR3 protein: CASSHFGRSSYNEQFF; CDR3 DNA: TGTGCCAGCAGCCATTTCGGTCGCAGCTCCTACAATGAGCAGTTCTTC
D gene: -; clone size: few; J gene: TRBJ2-3; V gene: TRBV9; CDR3 protein: CASSVGSGLPTDTQYF; CDR3 DNA: TGTGCCAGCAGCGTAGGTTCGGGACTCCCCACAGATACGCAGTATTTT
D gene: TRBD1; clone size: -; J gene: TRBJ2-3; V gene: TRBV3-1; CDR3 protein: CASSRRTGEGDTQYF; CDR3 DNA: TGTGCCAGCAGTCGGAGGACAGGGGAAGGAGATACGCAGTATTTT
D gene: TRBD2; clone size: many; J gene: TRBJ2-3; V gene: TRBV20-1; CDR3 protein: CSARREASGSPDTDTQYF; CDR3 DNA: TGCAGTGCCCGCAGGGAGGCTAGCGGGAGTCCCGACACAGATACGCAGTATTTT
D gene: -; clone size: many; J gene: TRBJ2-3; V gene: TRBV6-2/TRBV6-3; CDR3 protein: CASSYGLLSTDTQYF; CDR3 DNA: TGTGCCAGCAGTTACGGACTGTTAAGCACAGATACGCAGTATTTT
D gene: TRBD1; clone size: many; J gene: TRBJ2-1; V gene: TRBV28; CDR3 protein: CASSLLQGGNEQFF; CDR3 DNA: TGTGCCAGCAGTTTGTTACAGGGGGGTAATGAGCAGTTCTTC
D gene: TRBD2; clone size: -; J gene: TRBJ2-3; V gene: TRBV7-2; CDR3 protein: CASSSPGPLAAGTDTQYF; CDR3 DNA: TGTGCCAGCAGCTCCCCGGGCCCCCTAGCGGCTGGTACAGATACGCAGTATTTT
D gene: -; clone size: -; J gene: TRBJ1-2; V gene: TRBV5-5; CDR3 protein: CASSLDFYGYTF; CDR3 DNA: TGTGCCAGCAGCTTGGACTTTTATGGCTACACCTTC
D gene: -; clone size: -; J gene: TRBJ2-7; V gene: TRBV4-1; CDR3 protein: CASSQDAICYAYEQYF; CDR3 DNA: TGCGCCAGCAGCCAAGATGCCATTTGCTACGCCTACGAGCAGTACTTC
D gene: TRBD1; clone size: many; J gene: TRBJ2-3; V gene: TRBV12-3/TRBV12-4; CDR3 protein: CASSYGQGNTDTQYF; CDR3 DNA: TGTGCCAGCAGTTATGGACAGGGGAACACAGATACGCAGTATTTT
D gene: -; clone size: -; J gene: TRBJ2-2; V gene: TRBV6-5; CDR3 protein: CASSYLGTGELFF; CDR3 DNA: TGTGCCAGCAGTTACCTTGGGACCGGGGAGCTGTTTTTT
D gene: TRBD2; clone size: -; J gene: TRBJ2-3; V gene: TRBV6-1; CDR3 protein: CASGGGPSWPDTQYF; CDR3 DNA: TGTGCCAGCGGGGGAGGGCCATCCTGGCCAGATACGCAGTATTTT
D gene: TRBD1; clone size: few; J gene: TRBJ1-5; V gene: TRBV12-5; CDR3 protein: CASGLVGGHQPQHF; CDR3 DNA: TGTGCTAGTGGTTTGGTAGGGGGCCATCAGCCCCAGCATTTT
D gene: -; clone size: many; J gene: TRBJ2-1; V gene: TRBV5-1; CDR3 protein: CASSSAGDEQFF; CDR3 DNA: TGCGCCAGCAGCTCCGCAGGGGATGAGCAGTTCTTC
D gene: -; clone size: many; J gene: TRBJ2-5; V gene: TRBV5-1; CDR3 protein: CASSLGLQETQYF; CDR3 DNA: TGTGCCAGCAGCTTAGGACTCCAAGAGACCCAGTACTTC
D gene: -; clone size: few; J gene: TRBJ1-5; V gene: TRBV20-1; CDR3 protein: CSARYSNQPQHF; CDR3 DNA: TGCAGTGCTAGGTACAGCAATCAGCCCCAGCATTTT
D gene: -; clone size: many; J gene: TRBJ2-3; V gene: TRBV5-1; CDR3 protein: CASSLDTGTDTQYF; CDR3 DNA: TGCGCCAGCAGCTTGGATACAGGCACAGATACGCAGTATTTT
D gene: -; clone size: many; J gene: TRBJ1-2; V gene: TRBV5-1; CDR3 protein: CASSLRGIPNYGYTF; CDR3 DNA: TGCGCCAGCAGCTTGAGGGGGATACCTAACTATGGCTACACCTTC
D gene: -; clone size: many; J gene: TRBJ2-5; V gene: TRBV6-2/TRBV6-3; CDR3 protein: CASSRAQPKRETQYF; CDR3 DNA: TGTGCCAGCAGTCGAGCACAGCCGAAGAGAGAGACCCAGTACTTC
D gene: -; clone size: -; J gene: TRBJ1-6; V gene: TRBV6-1; CDR3 protein: CASSLRPNENSPLHF; CDR3 DNA: TGTGCCAGCAGCCTACGTCCGAACGAGAATTCACCCCTCCACTTT
D gene: TRBD1; clone size: many; J gene: TRBJ1-5; V gene: TRBV12-3/TRBV12-4; CDR3 protein: CASSLQQGQMANQPQHF; CDR3 DNA: TGTGCCAGCAGCCTGCAGCAGGGACAGATGGCCAATCAGCCCCAGCATTTT
D gene: TRBD2; clone size: few; J gene: TRBJ2-1; V gene: TRBV10-3; CDR3 protein: CAIRPGGAGGDEQFF; CDR3 DNA: TGTGCCATCAGACCCGGGGGAGCGGGAGGGGATGAGCAGTTCTTC